The next 5 T cell receptor beta chains were all read from a single sample in a study of naive and memory T cell subsets. The SP2 primer and nested alpha and beta constant region primers amplified ligated cDNA in four rounds. A single record per CDR3 protein comes from TCRdb applying MiXCR to the 5' RACE reads. The sample records about 48,000 distinct CDR3 sequences, approximately 4.8% being singletons. TCR cDNA received a 3' ligated oligonucleotide that carried a UMI. These receptors came from a female donor in good health.

The chain uses TRBV6-2 or TRBV6-3 and TRBJ2-3, with 7 bases matching TRBD1. The CDR3 runs 14 residues. Per the germline V gene, CDR1 is MNHEY and CDR2 is SVGEGT. J gave up 1 base and V 5 bases, and 3 bases lay outside the gene matches. The CDR3 sequence: CASSIQGGTDTQYF. The CDR3 region has the DNA TGTGCCAGCAGTATCCAGGGGGGCACAGATACGCAGTATTTT.

The sample holds one count of this clonotype. This may stem from a read error, because a much larger clone lies one nucleotide away. This chain joins TRBV2 and TRBJ2-2; D is unclear. Germline CDR1 SNHLY, CDR2 FYNNEI. This CDR3 is built from 16 residues. Between the trimmed V and J ends, which lost 2 bases and 0 bases, there was a span of 10 bases. CDR3 sequence: CASSELGHTNTGELFF. CDR3 in DNA: TGTGCCAGCAGTGAACTAGGTCACACGAACACCGGGGAGCTGTTTTTT.

This clonotype was counted many times. The chain has TRBV12-2 and TRBJ1-1. TRBV12-2 is a pseudogene. This CDR3 contains 15 residues. For the CDR3, the DNA is TGTGCAAGTCGCTTGAAAGGGATTTGGGTGATCGCAGCTTTCTTT. Translated, it gives CASRLKGIWVIAAFF.

This clonotype was found a few times. The rearrangement links TRBV27 to TRBJ2-5; perhaps TRBD1 as D (5 bases). Trimming stripped 6 bases from V and 1 base from J, with 9 bases between. Germline CDR1 is MNHEY and CDR2 is SMNVEV (reference sequence). The CDR3 extends over 13 amino acids. This CDR3 reads CASRDIPQETQYF. The CDR3 DNA follows: TGTGCCAGCAGGGACATTCCCCAAGAGACCCAGTACTTC.

With regard to this clonotype: This could be a read error, since a much larger clone is one nucleotide away. The chain joins TRBV4-1 to TRBJ2-7; TRBD2 matches 14 bases. V was pared by 4 bases and J by 7 bases, with 9 bases of the junction left unmatched. This CDR3 region has 16 residues. The germline CDR1 and CDR2 sequences are MGHRA and YSYEKL. CDR3 in amino acids: CASSPIGLAGGWEQYF. The CDR3 DNA follows: TGCGCCAGCAGCCCGATAGGACTAGCGGGAGGTTGGGAGCAGTACTTC.